Below are 24 T cell receptor beta chains sequenced from a single sample in a study of T cell repertoires in cytomegalovirus infection. MiXCR was run by TCRdb on the reads, yielding one entry per CDR3 protein. The sample has over 100,000 distinct CDR3 sequences, 10% seen once. Their antigens are not known. Sequencing was performed on PBMCs, sequenced either directly or after in vitro stimulation (not recorded which). Receptors originate from a human donor in good health (CMV status not recorded). Some clones in this sample may be carry-over from other donors' samples.

This clonotype was counted at least ten times. CDR3 bases: TGTGCCAGCAGCGGGGCCTTCCCATCCGAAACAGATACGCAGTATTTT. It codes for CASSGAFPSETDTQYF. The rearrangement uses TRBV7-9 and TRBJ2-3, with D possibly TRBD1 on 5 matching bases. The CDR3 extends over 16 amino acids. Germline V gives CDR1 SEHNR, CDR2 FQNEAQ (reference sequence). V lost 5 bases, J lost 3 bases, and 18 bases lay in between.

This clonotype was counted only a few times. The CDR3 DNA reads as TGTGCCAGCAACTCTGGGGGACTAGCGGGAGTGTCTGAGCAGTTCTTC. It is translated as CASNSGGLAGVSEQFF. The genes are TRBV28 and TRBJ2-1, with 14 bases matching TRBD2. In germline, CDR1 is MDHEN, CDR2 SYDVKM. The V gene end was trimmed by 7 bases and the J gene end by 9 bases; junction bases not matched to a gene: 11. This CDR3 comprises 16 residues. Filled out from reference TRBV28 and TRBJ2-1, the complete variable domain reads DVKVTQSSRYLVKRTGEKVFLECVQDMDHENMFWYRQDPGLGLRLIYFSYDVKMKEKGDIPEGYSVSREKKERFSLILESASTNQTSMYLCASNSGGLAGVSEQFFGPGTRLTVL.

V gene TRBV7-8 combines with J gene TRBJ2-1; D gene ambiguous. This CDR3 region has 13 residues. Germline V gene sequence: CDR1 SGHVS, CDR2 FQNEAQ. V was cut by 1 base and J by 9 bases, with 10 bases left in between. Here the CDR3 DNA reads TGTGCCAGCAGCTTAGGAGGTTTCATTGAGCAGTTCTTC. Protein sequence: CASSLGGFIEQFF.

Many counts were recorded for this clonotype. The rearrangement joins TRBV11-3 to TRBJ2-2; 11 bases are a match to TRBD2. Per the germline V gene, CDR1 is SGHNT and CDR2 is YENEEA. This CDR3 contains 17 residues. The ends lost 0 bases at V and 7 bases at J; junction bases unmatched: 7. The CDR3 DNA reads as TGTGCCAGCAGCTTAGACATGCGACTAGCGGGACGCGGGGAGCTGTTTTTT. This encodes CASSLDMRLAGRGELFF.

This clonotype occurred a few times. The V and J genes are TRBV5-1 and TRBJ2-1; D perhaps matches TRBD2 (6 bases). The V and J ends lost 5 bases and 4 bases respectively, with 13 bases between them. Per the germline V gene, CDR1 is SGHRS and CDR2 is YFSETQ. The CDR3 is made up of 14 amino acids. CDR3 nucleotides: TGCGCCAGCAGACTGTCCGGGACTTACAATGAGCAGTTCTTC. It encodes CASRLSGTYNEQFF.

CDR3 sequence (DNA): TGTGCCAGCAGTCGGGGGGAGAACTACGAGCAGTACGTC. It translates to CASSRGENYEQYV. The chain is built from TRBV6-5 and TRBJ2-7; 7 nucleotides match TRBD2. V shed 5 bases and J 3 bases; nucleotides not matched to a gene: 4. The length of the CDR3 is 13 residues. CDR1 and CDR2 (germline): MNHEY, SVGAGI.

This clonotype was counted between two and nine times. Sequence at one end of the junction differs from germline and may be a read error. The CDR3 DNA reads TGTGCCAGCGGCTTCCCGCAAGAGACCCAGTACTTC. It translates to CASGFPQETQYF. The chain employs TRBV5-4 and TRBJ2-5, with unresolved D. The CDR3 is made up of 12 amino acids. From germline, CDR1 is SGHNT and CDR2 YYREEE (reference sequence). The full variable domain, its missing parts supplied by reference TRBV5-4 and TRBJ2-5, is ETGVTQSPTHLIKTRGQQVTLRCSSQSGHNTVSWYQQALGQGPQFIFQYYREEENGRGNFPPRFSGLQFPNYSSELNVNALELDDSALYLCASGFPQETQYFGPGTRLLVL.

This clonotype was counted at least ten times. The chain employs TRBV2 and TRBJ1-5; D gene unclear. This CDR3 has 13 residues. The V end lost 6 bases, the J end lost 5 bases, and 11 bases lay between the germline ends. From germline, CDR1 is SNHLY and CDR2 FYNNEI. CDR3 amino acids: CASRPRWDQPQHF. In nucleotides, the CDR3 is TGTGCCAGCAGGCCCAGGTGGGATCAGCCCCAGCATTTT.

This clonotype was detected ten times or more. The chain is built from TRBV6-6 and TRBJ2-5; weak D call: TRBD1 (6 bases). The ends were cut back, 2 bases at V and 2 bases at J, with 12 bases in the middle. The CDR3 has 15 amino acids. CDR1 MNHNY and CDR2 SVGAGI come from the germline V gene (reference sequence). This CDR3 is CASSYLGQLQETQYF. The CDR3 DNA sequence: TGTGCCAGCAGTTACCTTGGACAGCTGCAAGAGACCCAGTACTTC.

Ten or more counts support this clonotype. The V call is TRBV7-2, the J call TRBJ2-3, with 10 positions matching TRBD2. The V gene's germline CDR1 is SGHTA and CDR2 FQGNSA. With 5 bases clipped from V and 11 bases from J, the junction kept 10 bases outside the gene matches. The CDR3 contains 14 residues. CDR3 bases: TGTGCCAGCAGCCCCGGCCCTAGCGGGAGACAGCAGTATTTT. This gives the protein CASSPGPSGRQQYF. Filled out from reference TRBV7-2 and TRBJ2-3, the complete variable domain reads GAGVSQSPSNKVTEKGKDVELRCDPISGHTALYWYRQSLGQGLEFLIYFQGNSAPDKSGLPSDRFSAERTGGSVSTLTIQRTQQEDSAVYLCASSPGPSGRQQYFGPGTRLTVL.

This clonotype was picked up a small number of times. The genes are TRBV7-9 and TRBJ2-2, with D tentatively TRBD2 (6 bases). Trimming took off 5 bases at V and 5 bases at J, with 12 bases between the two ends. This CDR3 spans 14 amino acids. Germline lookup yields CDR1 SEHNR and CDR2 FQNEAQ (reference sequence). The CDR3 spells CASSKTSNTGELFF. The CDR3 DNA sequence: TGTGCCAGCAGCAAGACTAGTAATACCGGGGAGCTGTTTTTT.

This clonotype has at least ten counts. V is TRBV7-6 and J is TRBJ2-7, with TRBD1 identical over 12 bases. CDR1 is SGHVS and CDR2 is FNYEAQ in the germline V gene. V was pared by 5 bases and J by 5 bases, with 10 bases of the junction left unmatched. CDR3 length equals 16 residues. CDR3 DNA sequence: TGTGCCAGCAGCAAAGGGTTTGGGACAGGGGGCGACGAGCAGTACTTC. Its translation: CASSKGFGTGGDEQYF. Together with reference TRBV7-6 and TRBJ2-7, the CDR3 gives the full variable domain: GAGVSQSPRYKVTKRGQDVALRCDPISGHVSLYWYRQALGQGPEFLTYFNYEAQQDKSGLPNDRFSAERPEGSISTLTIQRTEQRDSAMYRCASSKGFGTGGDEQYFGPGTRLTVT.

The table lists this clonotype with many counts. The V gene is TRBV7-8, the J gene TRBJ2-3, with TRBD2 matching over 11 bases. The V gene's germline CDR1 is SGHVS and CDR2 FQNEAQ. The ends lost 2 bases at V and 3 bases at J; junction bases unmatched: 4. This CDR3 is built from 16 residues. This CDR3 reads CASSLLAGGSTDTQYF. The CDR3 region has the DNA TGTGCCAGCAGCTTACTAGCGGGAGGATCTACAGATACGCAGTATTTT.

This clonotype was seen more than once but under ten times. J is TRBJ2-6 and V is TRBV10-2, with a weak D call TRBD2 (5 bases). Trimming left V 6 bases short and J 4 bases short, with 22 bases between. The germline V gene has CDR1 WSHSY and CDR2 SAAADI. This CDR3 comprises 18 residues. This CDR3 reads CASRRTKQRGDGANVLTF. The CDR3 DNA reads TGCGCCAGCAGACGAACCAAACAACGGGGTGACGGGGCCAACGTCCTGACTTTC.

By share, this clonotype ranks as medium-sized. CDR3 nucleotides: TGTGCCAGCAGTATACTAGCGGGAGTCAATGAGCAGTTCTTC. Residues: CASSILAGVNEQFF. V usage is TRBV6-2 or TRBV6-3 and J usage is TRBJ2-1, with 11 bases fitting TRBD2. Germline values: CDR1 MNHEY, CDR2 SVGEGT. The V gene end was trimmed by 5 bases and the J gene end by 6 bases; junction bases not matched to a gene: 3. The CDR3 has 14 residues.

This clonotype was seen ten or more times. The junction departs from germline at one end; a sequencing error may be responsible. This rearrangement joins TRBV6-2 or TRBV6-3 to TRBJ2-1; D tentatively reads TRBD1 or TRBD2 (6 bases each). This CDR3 is 14 amino acids long. Germline lookup yields CDR1 MNHEY and CDR2 SVGEGT. The CDR3 reads CASSEGGSYNELFF. In DNA form, the CDR3 reads TGTGCCAGCAGTGAGGGGGGCTCCTACAATGAGCTGTTCTTC.

This rearrangement joins TRBV27 to TRBJ1-5; 7 bases match TRBD1. V lost 6 bases, J lost 5 bases, and 7 bases stayed unmatched. The CDR3 length is 14 residues. Germline V gene sequence: CDR1 MNHEY, CDR2 SMNVEV (reference sequence). The CDR3 DNA is TGTGCCAGCAGCAGGGACAGAACACATCAGCCCCAGCATTTT. It is translated as CASSRDRTHQPQHF.

This clonotype came up many times. The rearrangement uses TRBV7-2 and TRBJ2-7, with D unclear. Germline CDR1 is SGHTA and CDR2 is FQGNSA. Trimming removed 5 bases at V and 7 bases at J, with 21 bases between. The CDR3 has 15 amino acids. CDR3 nucleotide sequence: TGTGCCAGCAGCCCAGGTTTGGAGCTAGGTGTTGAGCAGTACGTC. It specifies CASSPGLELGVEQYV.

This clonotype was found many times. This chain joins TRBV12-3 or TRBV12-4 and TRBJ1-6; maybe TRBD1 (6 bases). Trimming removed 5 bases from V and 7 bases from J, with 15 bases in between. This CDR3 contains 15 residues. CDR3 DNA: TGTGCCAGCAGTCCCCGCAGGGGCGGAAATTCACCCCTCCACTTT. It is translated as CASSPRRGGNSPLHF.

In the case of this clonotype: Being one base from a much bigger clone, this may be a read error. The chain uses TRBV7-8 and TRBJ2-7; tentative D call: TRBD2 (6 bases). Trimming stripped 1 base from V and 3 bases from J, with 10 bases between. This CDR3 region has 14 residues. Germline values: CDR1 SGHVS, CDR2 FQNEAQ. The CDR3 spells CASSLGLGYYEQYF. CDR3 DNA: TGTGCCAGCAGCTTAGGACTAGGCTACTACGAGCAGTACTTC.

The V and J genes are TRBV15 and TRBJ2-7, with 8 bases identical to TRBD2. CDR3 length equals 16 residues. Germline loops: CDR1 LNHNV, CDR2 YYDKDF (reference sequence). V was clipped by 3 bases and J by 2 bases; unmatched bases: 9. CDR3 amino acids: CATSSLSGTATYEQYF. Here the CDR3 DNA reads TGTGCCACCAGCAGCCTTAGCGGGACCGCCACCTACGAGCAGTACTTC.

This clonotype was counted at least ten times. The rearrangement uses TRBV5-1 and TRBJ1-4, with D possibly matching TRBD1 (6 bases). Between the trimmed V and J ends, which lost 4 bases and 4 bases, there was a span of 17 bases. Germline loops: CDR1 SGHRS, CDR2 YFSETQ. CDR3 length: 16 residues. The chain's CDR3 is CASSVGIQGSNEKLFF. As DNA, the CDR3 is TGCGCCAGCAGCGTGGGGATCCAGGGGAGTAATGAAAAACTGTTTTTT.

The chain uses TRBV20-1 and TRBJ2-7; 8 bases line up with TRBD2. Trimming removed 4 bases from V and 4 bases from J; junction bases left unmatched: 6. CDR3 length equals 13 residues. Germline V gene sequence: CDR1 DFQATT, CDR2 SNEGSKA (reference sequence). The CDR3 nucleotides are TGCAGTGCTAAGGCGGGAGGTCTGTACGAGCAGTACTTC. Translating gives CSAKAGGLYEQYF.

The rearrangement joins TRBV6-2 or TRBV6-3 to TRBJ1-4; D ambiguous. V shed 4 bases and J shed 5 bases, with 11 bases lying between them. The CDR3 runs to 14 residues. The V gene's germline CDR1 is MNHEY and CDR2 SVGEGT. The CDR3 coding sequence is TGTGCCAGCAGTTGGGCGGATCCAAATGAAAAACTGTTTTTT. Its protein is CASSWADPNEKLFF.